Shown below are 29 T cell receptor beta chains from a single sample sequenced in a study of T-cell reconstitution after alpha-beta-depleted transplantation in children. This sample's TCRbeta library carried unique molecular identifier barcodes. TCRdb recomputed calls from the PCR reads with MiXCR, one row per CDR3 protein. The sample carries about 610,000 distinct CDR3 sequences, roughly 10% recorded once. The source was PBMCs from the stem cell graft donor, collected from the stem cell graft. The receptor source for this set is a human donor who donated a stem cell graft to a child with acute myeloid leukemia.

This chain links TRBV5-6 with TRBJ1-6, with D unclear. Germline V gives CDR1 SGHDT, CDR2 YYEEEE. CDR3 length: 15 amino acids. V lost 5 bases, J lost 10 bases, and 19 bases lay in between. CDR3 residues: CASSMRTQKPSPLHF. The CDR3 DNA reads TGTGCCAGCAGTATGAGAACCCAAAAGCCGTCACCCCTCCACTTT. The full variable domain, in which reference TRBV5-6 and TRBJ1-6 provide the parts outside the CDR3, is DAGVTQSPTHLIKTRGQQVTLRCSPKSGHDTVSWYQQALGQGPQFIFQYYEEEERQRGNFPDRFSGHQFPNYSSELNVNALLLGDSALYLCASSMRTQKPSPLHFGNGTRLTVT.

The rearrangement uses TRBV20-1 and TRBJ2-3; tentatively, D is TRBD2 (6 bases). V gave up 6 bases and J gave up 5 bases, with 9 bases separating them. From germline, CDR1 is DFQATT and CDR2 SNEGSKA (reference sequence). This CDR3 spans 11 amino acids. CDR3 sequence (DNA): TGCAGTGCCGTGGGGGGAGATACGCAGTATTTT. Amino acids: CSAVGGDTQYF.

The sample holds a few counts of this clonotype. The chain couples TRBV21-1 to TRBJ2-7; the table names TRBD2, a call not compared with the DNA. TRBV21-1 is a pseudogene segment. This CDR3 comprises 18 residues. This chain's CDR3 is CASSKGGSGRACYYEQYF. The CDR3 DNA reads TGTGCCAGCAGCAAAGGAGGTAGCGGGAGGGCTTGCTACTACGAGCAGTACTTC.

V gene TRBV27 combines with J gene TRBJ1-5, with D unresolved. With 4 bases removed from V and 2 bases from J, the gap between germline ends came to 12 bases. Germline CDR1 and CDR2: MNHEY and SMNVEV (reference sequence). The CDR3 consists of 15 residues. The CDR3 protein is CASSSSGKGNQPQHF. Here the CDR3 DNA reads TGTGCCAGCAGTTCCTCGGGGAAGGGCAATCAGCCCCAGCATTTT.

In nucleotides, the CDR3 is TGTGCCTTCAGCCCCCGCCTCCAGGGACTAGCTCAATACTTACGAGAGCAGTACTTC. Encoded protein: CAFSPRLQGLAQYLREQYF. V usage is TRBV12-3 or TRBV12-4 and J usage is TRBJ2-7; 9 nucleotides agree with TRBD2. Trimming cost V 11 bases and J 7 bases; bases outside gene matches: 30. This CDR3 spans 19 amino acids.

The CDR3 DNA is TGTGCCAGCAGCTTGGGAGGCCGGCAGGGAGCGGGGGAGCTGTTTTTT. Amino acids: CASSLGGRQGAGELFF. This chain joins TRBV5-4 and TRBJ2-2; D is possibly TRBD1 or TRBD2 (5 bases each). Trimming removed 0 bases from V and 8 bases from J, with 17 bases in between. Per the germline V gene, CDR1 is SGHNT and CDR2 is YYREEE (reference sequence). This CDR3 has 16 residues.

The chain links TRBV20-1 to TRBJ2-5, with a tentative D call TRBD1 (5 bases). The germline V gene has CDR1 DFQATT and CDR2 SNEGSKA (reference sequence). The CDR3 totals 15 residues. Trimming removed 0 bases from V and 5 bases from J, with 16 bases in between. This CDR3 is CSARDFSRQGETQYF. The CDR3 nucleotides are TGCAGTGCTAGAGATTTTTCGCGGCAGGGCGAGACCCAGTACTTC.

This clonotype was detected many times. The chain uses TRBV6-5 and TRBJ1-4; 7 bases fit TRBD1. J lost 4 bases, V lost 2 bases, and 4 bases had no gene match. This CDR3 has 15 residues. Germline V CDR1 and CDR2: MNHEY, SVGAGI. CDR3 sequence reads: CASSYGQGVNEKLFF. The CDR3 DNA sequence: TGTGCCAGCAGTTACGGGCAGGGGGTTAATGAAAAACTGTTTTTT.

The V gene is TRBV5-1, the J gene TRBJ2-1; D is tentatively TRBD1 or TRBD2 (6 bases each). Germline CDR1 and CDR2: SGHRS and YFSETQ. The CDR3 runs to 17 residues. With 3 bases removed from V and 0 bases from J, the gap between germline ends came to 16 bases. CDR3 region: CASSSLGGRSSYNEQFF. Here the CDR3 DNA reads TGCGCCAGCAGCTCCTTAGGGGGGAGGAGCTCCTACAATGAGCAGTTCTTC.

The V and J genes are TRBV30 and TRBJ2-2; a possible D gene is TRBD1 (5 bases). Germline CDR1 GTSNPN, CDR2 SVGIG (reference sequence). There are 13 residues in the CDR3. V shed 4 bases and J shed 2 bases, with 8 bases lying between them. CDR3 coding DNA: TGTGCCTGGAAAGGGGATAACACCGGGGAGCTGTTTTTT. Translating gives CAWKGDNTGELFF.

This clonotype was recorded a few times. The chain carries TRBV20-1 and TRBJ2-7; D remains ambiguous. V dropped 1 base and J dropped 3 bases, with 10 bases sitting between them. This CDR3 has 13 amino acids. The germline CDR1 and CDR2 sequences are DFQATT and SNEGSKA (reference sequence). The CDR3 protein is CSARVVTGYEQYF. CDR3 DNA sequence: TGCAGTGCTAGAGTCGTTACTGGCTACGAGCAGTACTTC.

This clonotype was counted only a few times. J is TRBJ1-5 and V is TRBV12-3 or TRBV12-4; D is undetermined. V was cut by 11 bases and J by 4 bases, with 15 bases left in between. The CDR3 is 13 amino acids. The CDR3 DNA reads TGTGCCGACCGGGGAGGAGAAAATCAGCCCCAGCATTTT. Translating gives CADRGGENQPQHF.

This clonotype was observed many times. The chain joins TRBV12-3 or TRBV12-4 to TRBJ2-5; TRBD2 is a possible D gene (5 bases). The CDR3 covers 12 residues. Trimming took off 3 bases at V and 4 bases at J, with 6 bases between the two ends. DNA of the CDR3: TGTGCCAGCAGTTTTGCGGGAGAGACCCAGTACTTC. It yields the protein CASSFAGETQYF.

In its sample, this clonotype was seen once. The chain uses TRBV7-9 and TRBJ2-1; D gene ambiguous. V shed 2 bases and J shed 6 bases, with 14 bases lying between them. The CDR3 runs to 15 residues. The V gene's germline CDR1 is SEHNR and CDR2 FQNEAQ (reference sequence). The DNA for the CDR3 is TGTGCCAGCAGCTTATATTCCAGCGCCCCCAATGAGCAGTTCTTC. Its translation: CASSLYSSAPNEQFF.

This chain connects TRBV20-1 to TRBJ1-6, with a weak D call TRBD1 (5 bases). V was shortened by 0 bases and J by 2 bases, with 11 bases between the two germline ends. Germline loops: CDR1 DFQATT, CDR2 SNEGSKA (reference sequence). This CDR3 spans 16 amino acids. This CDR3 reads CSARDLGRAYNSPLHF. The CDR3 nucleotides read TGCAGTGCTAGAGATCTGGGCAGGGCCTATAATTCACCCCTCCACTTT.

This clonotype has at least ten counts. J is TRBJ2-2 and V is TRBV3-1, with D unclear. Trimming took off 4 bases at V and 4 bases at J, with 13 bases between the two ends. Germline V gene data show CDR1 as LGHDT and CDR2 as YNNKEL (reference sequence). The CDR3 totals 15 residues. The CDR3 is CASSLRTGSTGELFF. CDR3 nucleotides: TGTGCCAGCAGCCTCCGAACGGGTTCCACCGGGGAGCTGTTTTTT.

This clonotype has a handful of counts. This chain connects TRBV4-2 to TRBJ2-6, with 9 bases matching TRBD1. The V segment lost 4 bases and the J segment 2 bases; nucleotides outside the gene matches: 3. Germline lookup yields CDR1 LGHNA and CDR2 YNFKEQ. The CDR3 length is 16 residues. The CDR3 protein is CASSRDRAAGANVLTF. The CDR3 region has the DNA TGTGCCAGCAGCCGGGACAGGGCAGCTGGGGCCAACGTCCTGACTTTC.

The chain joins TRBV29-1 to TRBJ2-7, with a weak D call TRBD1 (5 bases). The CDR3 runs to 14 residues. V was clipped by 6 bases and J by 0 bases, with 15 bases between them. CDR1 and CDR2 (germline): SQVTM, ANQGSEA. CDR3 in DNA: TGCAGCGTCGACGACAGCACGAGCTCCTACGAGCAGTACTTC. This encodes CSVDDSTSSYEQYF.

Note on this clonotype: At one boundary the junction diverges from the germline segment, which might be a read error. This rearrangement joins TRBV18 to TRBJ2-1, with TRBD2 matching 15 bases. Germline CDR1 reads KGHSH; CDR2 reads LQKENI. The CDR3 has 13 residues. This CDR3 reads CASSPGLAGGPFF. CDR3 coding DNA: TGTGCCAGCTCACCTGGACTAGCGGGAGGGCCGTTTTTC.

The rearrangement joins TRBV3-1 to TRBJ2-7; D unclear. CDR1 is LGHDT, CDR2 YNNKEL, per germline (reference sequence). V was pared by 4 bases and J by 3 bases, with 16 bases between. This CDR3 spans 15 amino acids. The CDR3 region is CASSPETQSVYEQYF. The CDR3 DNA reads TGTGCCAGCAGCCCCGAAACCCAGTCGGTCTACGAGCAGTACTTC.

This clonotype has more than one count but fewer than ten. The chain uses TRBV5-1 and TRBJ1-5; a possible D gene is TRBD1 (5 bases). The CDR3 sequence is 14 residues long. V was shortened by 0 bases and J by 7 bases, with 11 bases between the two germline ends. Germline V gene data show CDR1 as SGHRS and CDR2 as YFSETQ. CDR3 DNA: TGCGCCAGCAGCTTGGCAGGGATCGGACAGCCCCAGCATTTT. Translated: CASSLAGIGQPQHF.

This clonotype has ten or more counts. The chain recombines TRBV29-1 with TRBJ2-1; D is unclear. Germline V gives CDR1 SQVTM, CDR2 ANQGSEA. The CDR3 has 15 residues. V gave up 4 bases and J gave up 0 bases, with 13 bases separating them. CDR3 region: CSVVTRASSYNEQFF. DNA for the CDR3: TGCAGCGTTGTAACTCGGGCTAGCTCCTACAATGAGCAGTTCTTC.

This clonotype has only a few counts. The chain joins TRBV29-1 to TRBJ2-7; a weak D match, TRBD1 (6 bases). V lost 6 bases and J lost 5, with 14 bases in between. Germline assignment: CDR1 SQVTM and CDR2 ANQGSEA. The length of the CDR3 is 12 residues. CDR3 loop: CSVRNGGDEQYF. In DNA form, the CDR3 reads TGCAGCGTCCGAAATGGGGGCGACGAGCAGTACTTC.

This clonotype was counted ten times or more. CDR3 sequence reads: CASSSRSGSDTEAFF. For the CDR3, the DNA is TGTGCCAGCAGCTCGAGATCCGGGTCGGACACTGAAGCTTTCTTT. The V gene is TRBV7-9, the J gene TRBJ1-1; D gene uncertain. The V end lost 4 bases, the J end lost 3 bases, and 15 bases lay between the germline ends. The germline CDR1 and CDR2 sequences are SEHNR and FQNEAQ (reference sequence). This CDR3 has 15 amino acids.

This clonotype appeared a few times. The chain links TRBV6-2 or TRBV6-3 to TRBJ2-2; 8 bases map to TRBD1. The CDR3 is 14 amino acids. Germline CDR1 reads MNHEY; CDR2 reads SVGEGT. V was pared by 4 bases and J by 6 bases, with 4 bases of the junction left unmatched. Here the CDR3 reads CASSSTGGSGELFF. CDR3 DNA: TGTGCCAGCAGTTCTACAGGGGGATCCGGGGAGCTGTTTTTT.

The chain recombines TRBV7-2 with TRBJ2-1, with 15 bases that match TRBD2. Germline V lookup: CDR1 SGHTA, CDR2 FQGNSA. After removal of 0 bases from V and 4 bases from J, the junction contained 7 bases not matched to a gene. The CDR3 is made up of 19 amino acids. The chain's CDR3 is CASSLAPGLAGGTYNEQFF. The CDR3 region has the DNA TGTGCCAGCAGCTTAGCGCCGGGACTAGCGGGAGGTACATACAATGAGCAGTTCTTC.

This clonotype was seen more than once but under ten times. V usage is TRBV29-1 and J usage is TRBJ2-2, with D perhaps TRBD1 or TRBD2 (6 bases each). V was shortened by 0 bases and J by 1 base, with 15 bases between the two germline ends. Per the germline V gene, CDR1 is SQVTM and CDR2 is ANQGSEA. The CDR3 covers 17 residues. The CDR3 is CSVEEGGFRGNTGELFF. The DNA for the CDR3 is TGCAGCGTTGAAGAAGGGGGGTTCAGGGGGAACACCGGGGAGCTGTTTTTT.

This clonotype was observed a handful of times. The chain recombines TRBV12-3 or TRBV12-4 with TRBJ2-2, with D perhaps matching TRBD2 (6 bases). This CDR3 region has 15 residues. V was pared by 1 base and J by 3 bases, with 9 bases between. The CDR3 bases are TGTGCCAGCAGTTTAGTGGGGGGAGACACCGGGGAGCTGTTTTTT. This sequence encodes CASSLVGGDTGELFF.

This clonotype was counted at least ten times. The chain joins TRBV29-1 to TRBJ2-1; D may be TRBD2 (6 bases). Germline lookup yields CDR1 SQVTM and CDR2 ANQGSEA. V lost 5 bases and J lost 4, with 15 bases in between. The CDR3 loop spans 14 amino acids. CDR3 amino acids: CSVHRGTSYNEQFF. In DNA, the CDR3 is TGCAGCGTTCACCGCGGGACCTCATACAATGAGCAGTTCTTC.